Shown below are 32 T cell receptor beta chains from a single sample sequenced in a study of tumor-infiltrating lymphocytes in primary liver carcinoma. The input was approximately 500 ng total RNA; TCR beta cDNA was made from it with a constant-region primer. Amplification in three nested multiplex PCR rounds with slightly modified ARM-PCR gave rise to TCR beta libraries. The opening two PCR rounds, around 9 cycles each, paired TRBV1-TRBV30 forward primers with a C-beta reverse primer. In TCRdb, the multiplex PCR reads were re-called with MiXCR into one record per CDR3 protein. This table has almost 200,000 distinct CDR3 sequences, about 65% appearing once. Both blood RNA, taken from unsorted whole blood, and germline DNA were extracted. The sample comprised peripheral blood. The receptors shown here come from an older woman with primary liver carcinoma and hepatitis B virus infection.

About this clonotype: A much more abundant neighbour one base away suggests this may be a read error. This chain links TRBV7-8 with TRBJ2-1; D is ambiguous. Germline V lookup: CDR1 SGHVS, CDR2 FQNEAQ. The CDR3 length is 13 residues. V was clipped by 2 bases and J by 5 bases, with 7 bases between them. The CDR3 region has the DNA TGTGCCAGCAGCTTAAGGATTGACAATGAGCAGTTCTTC. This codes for CASSLRIDNEQFF.

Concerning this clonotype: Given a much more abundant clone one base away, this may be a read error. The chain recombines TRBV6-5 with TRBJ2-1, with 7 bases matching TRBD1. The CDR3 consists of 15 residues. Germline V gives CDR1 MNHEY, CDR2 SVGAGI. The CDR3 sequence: CVSSEKGAPYNEQFF. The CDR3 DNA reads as TGTGTCAGCAGTGAGAAGGGGGCCCCCTACAATGAGCAGTTCTTC.

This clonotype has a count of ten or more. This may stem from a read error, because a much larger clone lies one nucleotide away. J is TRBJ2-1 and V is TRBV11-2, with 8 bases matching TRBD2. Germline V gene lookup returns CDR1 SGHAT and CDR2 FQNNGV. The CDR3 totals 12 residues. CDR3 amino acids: CASNLYGLAGFF. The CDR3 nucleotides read TGTGCCAGCAACTTATACGGGCTAGCGGGGTTCTTC.

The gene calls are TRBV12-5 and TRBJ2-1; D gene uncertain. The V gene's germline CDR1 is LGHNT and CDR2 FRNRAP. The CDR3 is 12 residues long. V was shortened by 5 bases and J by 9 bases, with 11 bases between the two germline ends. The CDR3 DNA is TGTGCTAGTGGTCTGCGATGGGGTGAGCAGTTCTTC. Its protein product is CASGLRWGEQFF.

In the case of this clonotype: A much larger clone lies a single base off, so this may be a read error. The CDR3 protein is CASSQEVGGQYEQYF. Written as DNA, the CDR3 is TGTGCCAGCAGCCAAGAGGTGGGAGGGCAGTACGAGCAGTACTTC. The chain uses TRBV4-2 and TRBJ2-7; 7 nucleotides align to TRBD2. The CDR3 spans 15 residues. The ends lost 0 bases at V and 4 bases at J; junction bases unmatched: 6. Germline V CDR1 and CDR2: LGHNA, YNFKEQ.

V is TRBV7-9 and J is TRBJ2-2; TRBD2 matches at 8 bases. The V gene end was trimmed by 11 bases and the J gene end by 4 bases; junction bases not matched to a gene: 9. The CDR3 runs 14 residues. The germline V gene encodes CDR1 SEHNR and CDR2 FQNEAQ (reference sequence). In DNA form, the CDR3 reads TGTGCCGGCACAAGCGGGAGCTTCACCGGGGAGCTGTTTTTT. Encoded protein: CAGTSGSFTGELFF. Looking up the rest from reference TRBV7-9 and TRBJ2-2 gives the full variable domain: DTGVSQNPRHKITKRGQNVTFRCDPISEHNRLYWYRQTLGQGPEFLTYFQNEAQLEKSRLLSDRFSAERPKGSFSTLEIQRTEQGDSAMYLCAGTSGSFTGELFFGEGSRLTVL.

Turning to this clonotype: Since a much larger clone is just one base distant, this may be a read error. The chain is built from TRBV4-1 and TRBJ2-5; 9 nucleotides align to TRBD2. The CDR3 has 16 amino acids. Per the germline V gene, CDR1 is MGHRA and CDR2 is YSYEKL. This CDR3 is CTSSQEGGRAKETQYF. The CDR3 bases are TGCACCAGCAGCCAAGAGGGCGGGAGGGCCAAAGAGACCCAGTACTTC.

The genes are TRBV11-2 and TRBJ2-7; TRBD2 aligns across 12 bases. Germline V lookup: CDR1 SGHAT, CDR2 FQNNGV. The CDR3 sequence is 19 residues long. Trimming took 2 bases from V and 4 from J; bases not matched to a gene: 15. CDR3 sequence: CASSLSLAGGSGLTYEQYF. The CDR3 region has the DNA TGTGCCAGCAGCTTATCTCTAGCGGGGGGGTCGGGGCTTACTTACGAGCAGTACTTC. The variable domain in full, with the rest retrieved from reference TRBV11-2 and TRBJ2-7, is EAGVAQSPRYKIIEKRQSVAFWCNPISGHATLYWYQQILGQGPKLLIQFQNNGVVDDSQLPKDRFSAERLKGVDSTLKIQPAKLEDSAVYLCASSLSLAGGSGLTYEQYFGPGTRLTVT.

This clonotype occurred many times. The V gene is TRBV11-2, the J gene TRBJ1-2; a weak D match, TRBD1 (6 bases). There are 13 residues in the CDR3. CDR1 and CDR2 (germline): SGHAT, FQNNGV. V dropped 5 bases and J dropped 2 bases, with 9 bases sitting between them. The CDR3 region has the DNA TGTGCCAGCAGCCCCGACAGGAACTATGGCTACACCTTC. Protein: CASSPDRNYGYTF.

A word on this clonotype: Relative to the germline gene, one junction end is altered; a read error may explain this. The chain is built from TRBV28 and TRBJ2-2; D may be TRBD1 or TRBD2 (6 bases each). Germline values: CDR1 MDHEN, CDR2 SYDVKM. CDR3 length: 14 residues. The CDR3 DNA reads TGTGTCAGCACCATGTGGGGGGACACCAGGGAGCTGTTTTTT. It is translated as CVSTMWGDTRELFF.

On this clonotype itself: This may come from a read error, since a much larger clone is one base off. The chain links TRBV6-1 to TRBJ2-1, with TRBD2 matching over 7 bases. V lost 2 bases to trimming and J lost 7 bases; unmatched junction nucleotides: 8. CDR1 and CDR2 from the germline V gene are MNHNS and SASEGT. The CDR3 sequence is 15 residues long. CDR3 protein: CASSERGGVRNEQFF. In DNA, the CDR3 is TGTGCCAGCAGTGAAAGGGGAGGGGTCAGGAATGAGCAGTTCTTC.

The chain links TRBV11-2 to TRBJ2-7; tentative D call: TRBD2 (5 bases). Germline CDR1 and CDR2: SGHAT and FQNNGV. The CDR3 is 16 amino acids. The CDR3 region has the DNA TGTGCCAGCAGTTTAGCGTCGGGGTCAGGAGGCTACGAACAGTACGTC. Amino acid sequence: CASSLASGSGGYEQYV.

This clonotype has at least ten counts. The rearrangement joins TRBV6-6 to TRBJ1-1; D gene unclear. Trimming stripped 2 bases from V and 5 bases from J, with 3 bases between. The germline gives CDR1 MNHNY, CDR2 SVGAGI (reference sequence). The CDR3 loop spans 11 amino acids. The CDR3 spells CASSYGTEAFF. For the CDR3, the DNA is TGTGCCAGCAGTTACGGGACTGAAGCTTTCTTT.

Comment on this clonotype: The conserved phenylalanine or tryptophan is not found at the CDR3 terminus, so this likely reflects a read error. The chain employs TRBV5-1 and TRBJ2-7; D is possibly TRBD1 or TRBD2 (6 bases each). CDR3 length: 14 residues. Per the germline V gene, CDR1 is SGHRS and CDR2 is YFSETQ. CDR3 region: CASSLYSGAYEQYL. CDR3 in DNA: TGCGCCAGCAGCTTGTATTCGGGGGCCTACGAACAGTACCTC.

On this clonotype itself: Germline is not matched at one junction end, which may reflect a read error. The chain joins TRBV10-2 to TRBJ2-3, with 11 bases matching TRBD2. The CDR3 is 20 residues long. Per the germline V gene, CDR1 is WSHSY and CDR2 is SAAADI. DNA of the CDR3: TGCGCCAGCAGAGAGTCCGGGACTAGCGGCGGTAGTAGTAACACAGATACGCAGTATTTT. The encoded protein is CASRESGTSGGSSNTDTQYF.

Here the CDR3 DNA reads TGCGCCAGCAGCACCTGGACCGCATCTGGAAACACCATATATTTT. This codes for CASSTWTASGNTIYF. V is TRBV10-2 and J is TRBJ1-3; D is uncertain. Germline V CDR1 and CDR2: WSHSY, SAAADI. This CDR3 has 15 amino acids. Trimming left V 6 bases short and J 1 base short, with 13 bases between.

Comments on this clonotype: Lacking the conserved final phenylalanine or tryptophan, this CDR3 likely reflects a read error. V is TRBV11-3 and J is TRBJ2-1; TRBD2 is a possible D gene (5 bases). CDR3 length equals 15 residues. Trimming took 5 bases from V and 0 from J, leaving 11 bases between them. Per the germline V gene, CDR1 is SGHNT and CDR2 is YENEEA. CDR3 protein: CASSRAVTSYNEQFL. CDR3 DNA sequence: TGTGCCAGCAGCCGAGCGGTGACCTCCTACAATGAGCAGTTCTTA.

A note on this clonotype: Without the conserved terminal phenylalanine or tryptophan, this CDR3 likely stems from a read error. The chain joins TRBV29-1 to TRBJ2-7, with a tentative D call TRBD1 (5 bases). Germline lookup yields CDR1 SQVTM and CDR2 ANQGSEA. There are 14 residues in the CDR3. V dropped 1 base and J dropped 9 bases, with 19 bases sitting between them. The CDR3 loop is CSVEVGQGPGGQYL. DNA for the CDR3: TGCAGCGTTGAAGTAGGGCAGGGCCCGGGCGGGCAGTACTTA.

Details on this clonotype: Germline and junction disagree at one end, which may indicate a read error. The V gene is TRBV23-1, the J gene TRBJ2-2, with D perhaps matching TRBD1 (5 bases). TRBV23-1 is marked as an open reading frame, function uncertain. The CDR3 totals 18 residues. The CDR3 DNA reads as TGCGCCGGCAGTCACTACCCTCGTTGGGGCTGGTACACCGGGGAGCTGTTTTTT. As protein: CAGSHYPRWGWYTGELFF.

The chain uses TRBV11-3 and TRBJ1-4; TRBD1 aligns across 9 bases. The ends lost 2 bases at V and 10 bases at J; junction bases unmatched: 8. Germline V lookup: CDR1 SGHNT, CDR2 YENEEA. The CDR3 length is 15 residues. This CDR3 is CASSLSGQGIGKLFF. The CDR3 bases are TGTGCCAGCAGCTTATCGGGACAGGGAATTGGAAAACTGTTTTTT.

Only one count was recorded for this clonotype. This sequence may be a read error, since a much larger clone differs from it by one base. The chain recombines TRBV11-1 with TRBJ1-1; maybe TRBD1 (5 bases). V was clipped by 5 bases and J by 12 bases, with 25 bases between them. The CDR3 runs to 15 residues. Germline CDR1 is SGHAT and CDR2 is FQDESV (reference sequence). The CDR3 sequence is CASSPRGSVGTGPFF. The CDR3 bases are TGTGCCAGCAGCCCAAGGGGCTCAGTGGGCACTGGACCTTTCTTT.

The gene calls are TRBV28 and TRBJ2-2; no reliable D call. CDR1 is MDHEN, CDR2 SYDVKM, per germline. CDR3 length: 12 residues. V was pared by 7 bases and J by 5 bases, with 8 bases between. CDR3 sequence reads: CASTRSTGELFF. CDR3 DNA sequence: TGTGCCAGCACTCGGTCAACCGGGGAGCTGTTTTTT. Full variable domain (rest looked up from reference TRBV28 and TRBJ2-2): DVKVTQSSRYLVKRTGEKVFLECVQDMDHENMFWYRQDPGLGLRLIYFSYDVKMKEKGDIPEGYSVSREKKERFSLILESASTNQTSMYLCASTRSTGELFFGEGSRLTVL.

The CDR3 coding sequence is TGTGCCAGCAGCCACGGTAGAACTAGCGGGAGTGGCACAGATACGCAGTATTTT. Its protein is CASSHGRTSGSGTDTQYF. This chain connects TRBV14 to TRBJ2-3; TRBD2 aligns across 11 bases. V was pared by 3 bases and J by 1 base, with 9 bases of the junction left unmatched. Germline V gene sequence: CDR1 SGHDN, CDR2 FVKESK. The CDR3 covers 18 residues. Based on the CDR3 plus reference TRBV14 and TRBJ2-3, the full variable domain is EAGVTQFPSHSVIEKGQTVTLRCDPISGHDNLYWYRRVMGKEIKFLLHFVKESKQDESGMPNNRFLAERTGGTYSTLKVQPAELEDSGVYFCASSHGRTSGSGTDTQYFGPGTRLTVL.

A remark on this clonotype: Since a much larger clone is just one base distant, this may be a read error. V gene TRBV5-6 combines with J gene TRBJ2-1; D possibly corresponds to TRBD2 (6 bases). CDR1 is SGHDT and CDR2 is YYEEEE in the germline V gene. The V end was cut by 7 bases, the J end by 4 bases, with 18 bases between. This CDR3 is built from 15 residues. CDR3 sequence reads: CASRDRGNFYNEQFF. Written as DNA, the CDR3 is TGTGCCAGCCGAGACCGGGGGAACTTTTACAATGAGCAGTTCTTC.

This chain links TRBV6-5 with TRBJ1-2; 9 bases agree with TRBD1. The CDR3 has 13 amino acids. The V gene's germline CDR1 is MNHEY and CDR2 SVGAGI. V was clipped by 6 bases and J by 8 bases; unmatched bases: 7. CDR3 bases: TGTGCCAGCAGATCACAGGGGGCGCGCGGCTACACCTTC. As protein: CASRSQGARGYTF.

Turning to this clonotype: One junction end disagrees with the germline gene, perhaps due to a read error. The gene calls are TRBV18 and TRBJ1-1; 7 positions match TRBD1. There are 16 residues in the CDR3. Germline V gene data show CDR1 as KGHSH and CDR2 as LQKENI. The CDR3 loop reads CASSPLQGTSGTEALF. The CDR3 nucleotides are TGTGCCAGCTCACCTTTACAGGGGACCAGCGGGACTGAAGCTCTCTTT. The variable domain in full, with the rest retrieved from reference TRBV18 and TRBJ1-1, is NAGVMQNPRHLVRRRGQEARLRCSPMKGHSHVYWYRQLPEEGLKFMVYLQKENIIDESGMPKERFSAEFPKEGPSILRIQQVVRGDSAAYFCASSPLQGTSGTEALFGQGTRLTVV.

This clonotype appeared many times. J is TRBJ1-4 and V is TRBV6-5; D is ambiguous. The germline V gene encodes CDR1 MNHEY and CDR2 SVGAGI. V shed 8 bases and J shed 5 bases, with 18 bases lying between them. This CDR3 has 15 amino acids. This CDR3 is CASAPATLRNEKLFF. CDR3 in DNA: TGTGCCAGCGCCCCAGCAACACTTAGGAATGAAAAACTGTTTTTT.

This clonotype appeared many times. DNA of the CDR3: TGTGCCAGCAAGTTAGGGACTTCCCACAATGAGCAGTTCTTC. Its protein product is CASKLGTSHNEQFF. The chain uses TRBV12-3 or TRBV12-4 and TRBJ2-1; the D gene is possibly TRBD2 (6 bases). The CDR3 has 14 amino acids. V dropped 7 bases and J dropped 5 bases, with 15 bases sitting between them.

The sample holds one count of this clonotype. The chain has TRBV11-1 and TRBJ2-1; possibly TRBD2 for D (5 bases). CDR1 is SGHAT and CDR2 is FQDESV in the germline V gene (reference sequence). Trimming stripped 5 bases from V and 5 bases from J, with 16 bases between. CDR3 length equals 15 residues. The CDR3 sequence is CASSQASRFHNEQFF. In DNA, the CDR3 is TGTGCCAGCAGCCAAGCTAGCAGATTTCACAATGAGCAGTTCTTC.

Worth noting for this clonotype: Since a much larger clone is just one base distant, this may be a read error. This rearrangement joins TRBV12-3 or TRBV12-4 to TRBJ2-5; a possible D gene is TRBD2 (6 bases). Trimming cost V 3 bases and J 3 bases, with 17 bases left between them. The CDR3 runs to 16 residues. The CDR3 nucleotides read TGTGCCAGCAGTTTTCGAGGAGCTAGCGCTAAAGAGACCCAGTACTTC. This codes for CASSFRGASAKETQYF.

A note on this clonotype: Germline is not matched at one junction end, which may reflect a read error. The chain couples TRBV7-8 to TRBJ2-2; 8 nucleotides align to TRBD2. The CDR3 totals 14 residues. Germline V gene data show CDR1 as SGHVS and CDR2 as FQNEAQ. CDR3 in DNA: TGTGCAAGCAGTCCAATAGCGGGAATCGGGGAGCTGTTTTTT. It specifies CASSPIAGIGELFF.

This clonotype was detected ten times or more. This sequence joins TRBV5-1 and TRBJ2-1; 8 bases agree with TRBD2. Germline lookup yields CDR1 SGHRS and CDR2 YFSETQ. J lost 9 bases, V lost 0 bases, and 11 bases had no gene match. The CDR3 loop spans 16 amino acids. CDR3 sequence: CASSLVFGTRTGEQFF. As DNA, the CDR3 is TGCGCCAGCAGCTTGGTTTTCGGGACTAGAACCGGTGAGCAGTTCTTC.